The rows below give T cell receptor beta chains drawn from one sample of a study of T cells in Graves' hyperthyroidism and ophthalmopathy. Using its own MiXCR run on the multiplex PCR reads, TCRdb lists one record per CDR3 protein. The sample lists approximately 430,000 distinct CDR3 sequences; approximately 14% were seen once. Material for sequencing was blood. These TCRs come from a young woman with Graves' hyperthyroidism. The CDR3 runs from the conserved cysteine through the conserved F or W. D genes are given only for firm matches. Clone size is given for some rows only: seen once, a few or many times, or a class if the clone is expanded.

clone size,J gene,V gene,D gene,CDR3 DNA,CDR3 protein
-,TRBJ2-2,TRBV7-9,-,TGTGCCAGCAGTCAACGGGGGAACGGGAACACCGGGGAGCTGTTTTTT,CASSQRGNGNTGELFF
many,TRBJ1-2,TRBV30,-,TGTGCCTGGAGTCCGACCCAGGGGAATGGCTACACCTTC,CAWSPTQGNGYTF
many,TRBJ2-1,TRBV3-1,-,TGTGCCAGCAGCCAAGATATGCGCGCAGTGGATGAGCAGTTCTTC,CASSQDMRAVDEQFF
many,TRBJ2-5,TRBV18,-,TGTGCCAGCTCACCCTCGGCGGGGAATCTCCAAGAGACCCAGTACTTC,CASSPSAGNLQETQYF
many,TRBJ2-4,TRBV9,-,TGTGCCAGCAGCGTAGAGGGTGTGGATGCGGGTCAGTACTTC,CASSVEGVDAGQYF
many,TRBJ1-2,TRBV27,-,TGTGCCAGCAGTTCCCTCTCCCTGGACAGATTCTATGGCTACACCTTC,CASSSLSLDRFYGYTF
many,TRBJ2-1,TRBV6-1,TRBD2,TGTGCCAGCAGACGGACTAGCGGGAGCGGTTCCTACAATGAGCAGTTCTTC,CASRRTSGSGSYNEQFF
many,TRBJ2-3,TRBV7-3,TRBD2,TGTGCCAGCAGCTTTCTAGCGGGAGCTAGCACAGATACGCAGTATTTT,CASSFLAGASTDTQYF
few,TRBJ1-6,TRBV5-1,-,TGCGCCATCAGCTTGGCTGGTTCACCCCTCCACTTT,CAISLAGSPLHF
few,TRBJ1-3,TRBV7-2,TRBD1,TGTGCCAGCAGCGAGGGGGCCGTAGCTGGAAACACCATATATTTT,CASSEGAVAGNTIYF
few,TRBJ1-2,TRBV2,TRBD1,TGTGCCAGCAGTGGAGGACAGGGGTATGGCTACACCTTC,CASSGGQGYGYTF
-,TRBJ1-3,TRBV6-2/TRBV6-3,-,TGTGCCAGCAGTTACTCCTGGCGGATTGGAAACACCATATATTTT,CASSYSWRIGNTIYF
many,TRBJ1-2,TRBV25-1,-,TGTGCCAGCAGTGAACTTCACAGTAACTATGGCTACACCTTC,CASSELHSNYGYTF
many,TRBJ2-5,TRBV5-6,-,TGTGCCAGCAGCTTGGCCGAAGGGAAACAAGAGACCCAGTACTTC,CASSLAEGKQETQYF
-,TRBJ2-2,TRBV11-2,-,TGTGCCAGCAGCTTATTGGGGGGAACGGACACCGGGGAGCTGTTTTTT,CASSLLGGTDTGELFF
few,TRBJ2-1,TRBV6-1,TRBD2,TGTGCCAGCAGTGCCCGGATTAGCGGGAGGACCGGAAATGAGCAGTTCTTC,CASSARISGRTGNEQFF
-,TRBJ2-5,TRBV30,-,TGTGCCTCCCTCGGGCCAGGGCAGACCCAGTACTTC,CASLGPGQTQYF
many,TRBJ2-7,TRBV29-1,TRBD1,TGCAGCGTTGCGGGACAGGGTGGATACGAGCAGTACTTC,CSVAGQGGYEQYF
-,TRBJ2-1,TRBV5-1,-,TGCGCCAGCAGCTTCCGTTGGGGCGCTCTGCTTCAGGATGAGCAGTTCTTC,CASSFRWGALLQDEQFF
many,TRBJ1-1,TRBV7-3,-,TGTGCCAGCAGCCCCTTGGGCACGGGATGCCCAGACATGAGCACTGAAGCTTTCTTT,CASSPLGTGCPDMSTEAFF
-,TRBJ1-1,TRBV2,-,TGTGCCAGCAGTGTAGAGCAGGGTGTCTCAGTGACTGAAGCTTTCTTT,CASSVEQGVSVTEAFF
-,TRBJ2-3,TRBV5-1,TRBD2,TGCGCCAGCAGCCCTGAGGAGCGGGGGGGCCTCCCTACGCAGTATTTT,CASSPEERGGLPTQYF
many,TRBJ1-5,TRBV6-1,TRBD1,TGTGCCAGCAGACCCGGACAGGGAGCAAATCAGCCCCAGCATTTT,CASRPGQGANQPQHF
many,TRBJ2-1,TRBV11-3,TRBD2,TGTGCCAGCAGCTTAGCAGCGGGAGAATGGAATGAGCAGTTCTTC,CASSLAAGEWNEQFF
many,TRBJ2-7,TRBV30,TRBD1,TGTGCCTGGAGTGTACAGGGGAGCTACGAGCAGTACTTC,CAWSVQGSYEQYF